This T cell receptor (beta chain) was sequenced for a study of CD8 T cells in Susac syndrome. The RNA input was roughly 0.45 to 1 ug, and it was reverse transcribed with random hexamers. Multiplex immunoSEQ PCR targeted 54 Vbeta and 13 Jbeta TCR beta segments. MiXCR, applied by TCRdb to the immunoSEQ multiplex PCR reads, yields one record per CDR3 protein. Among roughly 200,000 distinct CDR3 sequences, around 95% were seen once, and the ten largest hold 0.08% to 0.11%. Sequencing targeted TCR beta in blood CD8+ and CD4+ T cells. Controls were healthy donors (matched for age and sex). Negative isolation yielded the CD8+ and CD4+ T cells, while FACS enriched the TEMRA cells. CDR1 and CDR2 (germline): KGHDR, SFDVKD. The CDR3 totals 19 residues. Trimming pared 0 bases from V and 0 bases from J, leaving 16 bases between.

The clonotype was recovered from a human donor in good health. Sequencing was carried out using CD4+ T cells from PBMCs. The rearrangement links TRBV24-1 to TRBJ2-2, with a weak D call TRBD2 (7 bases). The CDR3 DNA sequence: TGTGCCACCAGTGATTTGGCGTGGGAGGGGACAACGAACACCGGGGAGCTGTTTTTT. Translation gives CATSDLAWEGTTNTGELFF.